The present entry profiles one T cell receptor (beta chain) with its context. Its antigen is not identified. Using a J-beta primer mix together with a sample-barcoded 5' primer, a second PCR was run for 7 to 11 cycles. Every cDNA was tagged by a template-switch adaptor with 12 random nucleotides. One entry per CDR3 protein results from TCRdb running MiXCR on the 5' RACE reads. The profile shows about 670,000 distinct CDR3 sequences, around 52% of them singletons. Germline CDR1 and CDR2: SGHRS and YFSETQ. This CDR3 is 14 amino acids long. This sample stems from a study of blood T cells in healthy people across ages. General study points: TCR beta diversity per million T cells fell roughly linearly with age.

This chain links TRBV5-1 with TRBJ2-7; D is unresolved. Gene TRBJ2-4 matches the end of the DNA better, so the J call may be wrong. The specimen sequenced was blood. The TCR originated in a woman aged 80 or over in good health. CDR3 DNA: TGCGCCAGCACCTCATCTCCACCAAAAAACATTCAGTACTTC. Its protein product is CASTSSPPKNIQYF.